This T cell receptor (beta chain) is drawn from a study of T cell responses to AZD1222 COVID-19 vaccine. The wider study: Analysis merged second doses at about 4 or about 12 weeks.

As for this clone: Its target is unknown.

Assay used: immunoSEQ multiplex PCR; TCRdb lists only in-frame clones, some missing. Of approximately 79,000 clones listed, 70% to 90% were seen once; the top ten hold about a tenth. Regarding the study as a whole: A reported finding is that nearly half of spike-specific TCRs target unmutated variant regions. Distributed over spike, vaccine-associated CD4 TCRs predominated at 160-218 and 743-854. Without day 14 samples, only post-peak T cell repertoires were studied.

The CDR3 is made up of 15 amino acids. Looked up from germline, CDR1 is SGHTA and CDR2 is FQGNSA. J was trimmed by 6 bases and V by 5 bases; bases with no gene match: 9. The gene calls are TRBV7-2 and TRBJ2-7; 11 bases line up with TRBD2. The origin of this receptor is an adult in good health. Specimen: peripheral blood, collected on day 0 of AZD1222 vaccination. For the CDR3, the DNA is TGTGCCAGCAGCCTGGGGACTAGCGGCCTCGCCGAGCAGTACTTC. The encoded protein is CASSLGTSGLAEQYF.